Following are 21 T cell receptor beta chains from one sample sequenced in a study of cytomegalovirus exposure and HLA in healthy donors. Use of 60 Vbeta and 13 Jbeta primers characterized the PCR. The assay was immunoSEQ multiplex PCR, and TCRdb's table has in-frame clones only and misses some. The data contain 95,000 to 100,000 clones, 74% of them singletons. Sequenced: PBMCs. The receptors come from a male donor in good health and CMV-seronegative.

This chain joins TRBV30 and TRBJ1-1, with 8 bases that match TRBD1. The length of the CDR3 is 13 residues. Germline CDR1 reads GTSNPN; CDR2 reads SVGIG (reference sequence). Trimming cost V 3 bases and J 6 bases; bases outside gene matches: 6. The CDR3 bases are TGTGCCTGGAGGAAACAGGGGGACCCTGAAGCTTTCTTT. Its translation is CAWRKQGDPEAFF.

The sample holds a few counts of this clone. At one end the junction does not follow the germline gene, possibly because of a read error. Here the CDR3 reads CASSQDLGATNEKLFF. CDR3 nucleotide sequence: TGCGCCAGCAGCCAAGATCTCGGAGCAACTAATGAAAAACTGTTTTTT. The rearrangement joins TRBV7-2 to TRBJ1-4; D not resolved. Per the germline V gene, CDR1 is SGHTA and CDR2 is FQGNSA. This CDR3 spans 16 amino acids.

This clone appeared a few times. One end of the junction does not line up with germline, which may come from a read error. This chain connects TRBV30 to TRBJ2-2; 7 positions match TRBD2. Germline CDR1 reads GTSNPN; CDR2 reads SVGIG (reference sequence). CDR3 length equals 13 residues. The CDR3 DNA is TGTGCCTGGGGTGTGGGACTACACCGGGAGCTGTTTTTT. Its translation is CAWGVGLHRELFF. Using reference TRBV30 and TRBJ2-2 for the parts outside the CDR3, the full variable domain is SQTIHQWPATLVQPVGSPLSLECTVEGTSNPNLYWYRQAAGRGLQLLFYSVGIGQISSEVPQNLSASRPQDRQFILSSKKLLLSDSGFYLCAWGVGLHRELFFGEGSRLTVL.

V usage is TRBV5-1 and J usage is TRBJ1-1; 11 bases agree with TRBD1. Trimming at V came to 4 bases and at J to 6 bases, leaving 8 bases not matched to a gene. This CDR3 has 15 amino acids. Germline V gene data show CDR1 as SGHRS and CDR2 as YFSETQ. The CDR3 DNA sequence: TGCGCCAGCAGCCGGACAGGGGGCGCAAAGTCTGAAGCTTTCTTT. It codes for CASSRTGGAKSEAFF. The full variable domain, rest sourced from reference TRBV5-1 and TRBJ1-1, is KAGVTQTPRYLIKTRGQQVTLSCSPISGHRSVSWYQQTPGQGLQFLFEYFSETQRNKGNFPGRFSGRQFSNSRSEMNVSTLELGDSALYLCASSRTGGAKSEAFFGQGTRLTVV.

The chain has TRBV27 and TRBJ1-1, with 7 bases fitting TRBD1. The CDR3 runs to 14 residues. Germline trimming cut 6 bases from V and 3 bases from J; bases unmatched to any gene: 7. Germline-derived CDR1 and CDR2 are MNHEY and SMNVEV (reference sequence). The DNA of the CDR3 is TGTGCCAGCAGAATAACAGGGGATCACACTGAAGCTTTCTTT. Translating gives CASRITGDHTEAFF.

The J gene is TRBJ1-3, the V gene TRBV30; 7 bases line up with TRBD1. The ends lost 1 base at V and 2 bases at J; junction bases unmatched: 8. Germline V lookup: CDR1 GTSNPN, CDR2 SVGIG (reference sequence). This CDR3 comprises 16 residues. Here the CDR3 DNA reads TGTGCCTGGAGTGAGACAGGGAGGAAGGCTGGAAACACCATATATTTT. Protein: CAWSETGRKAGNTIYF.

The V and J genes are TRBV6-1 and TRBJ2-7; 9 bases agree with TRBD2. The V gene end was trimmed by 4 bases and the J gene end by 3 bases; junction bases not matched to a gene: 19. Germline CDR1 is MNHNS and CDR2 is SASEGT. There are 19 residues in the CDR3. This chain's CDR3 is CASSGFLPGASGTLYEQYF. The CDR3 DNA reads as TGTGCCAGCAGTGGCTTCCTTCCCGGGGCTAGCGGGACCCTCTACGAGCAGTACTTC.

The chain combines TRBV5-4 with TRBJ2-5; TRBD2 might be the D (6 bases). V was trimmed by 0 bases and J by 5 bases, leaving 17 bases between them. This CDR3 has 16 amino acids. Germline values: CDR1 SGHNT, CDR2 YYREEE (reference sequence). The DNA of the CDR3 is TGTGCCAGCAGCTTGGGAACTGTCGGGGGTTTCGAGACCCAGTACTTC. This translates into CASSLGTVGGFETQYF.

This chain joins TRBV4-2 and TRBJ1-2; a possible D gene is TRBD1 (6 bases). Germline V lookup: CDR1 LGHNA, CDR2 YNFKEQ. The CDR3 sequence is 15 residues long. Trimming took 7 bases from V and 8 from J, leaving 23 bases between them. CDR3 amino acids: CASKPERGGIRGYTF. DNA for the CDR3: TGTGCCAGCAAGCCGGAGAGGGGGGGGATAAGGGGCTACACCTTC.

The chain links TRBV9 to TRBJ1-4, with a weak D call TRBD1 (5 bases). CDR1 is SGDLS, CDR2 YYNGEE, per germline. The length of the CDR3 is 14 residues. V was shortened by 3 bases and J by 3 bases, with 9 bases between the two germline ends. CDR3 in amino acids: CASSGPGPNEKLFF. CDR3 bases: TGTGCCAGCAGCGGACCAGGGCCTAATGAAAAACTGTTTTTT.

The chain uses TRBV5-1 and TRBJ2-2, with D possibly matching TRBD1 (6 bases). The germline gives CDR1 SGHRS, CDR2 YFSETQ. V lost 2 bases, J lost 3 bases, and 17 bases lay in between. There are 17 residues in the CDR3. The CDR3 sequence is CASSFSRVDSYTGELFF. CDR3 DNA: TGCGCCAGCAGCTTTTCCAGGGTGGACAGCTACACCGGGGAGCTGTTTTTT. Using reference TRBV5-1 and TRBJ2-2 for the parts outside the CDR3, the full variable domain is KAGVTQTPRYLIKTRGQQVTLSCSPISGHRSVSWYQQTPGQGLQFLFEYFSETQRNKGNFPGRFSGRQFSNSRSEMNVSTLELGDSALYLCASSFSRVDSYTGELFFGEGSRLTVL.

This chain links TRBV4-3 with TRBJ2-3; D uncertain. Germline assignment: CDR1 LGHNA and CDR2 YSLEER. The CDR3 runs to 14 residues. Trimming removed 1 base at V and 6 bases at J, with 11 bases between. CDR3 sequence: CASSQARVPDTQYF. The CDR3, as DNA: TGCGCCAGCAGCCAAGCCCGGGTTCCCGATACGCAGTATTTT.

The chain carries TRBV4-1 and TRBJ1-1; TRBD1 might be the D (5 bases). CDR1 MGHRA and CDR2 YSYEKL come from the germline V gene. This CDR3 is 16 amino acids long. V was cut by 1 base and J by 2 bases, with 14 bases left in between. The CDR3 nucleotides are TGCGCCAGCAGCCAAGCGGCGAACAGGCTTAACACTGAAGCTTTCTTT. Translated: CASSQAANRLNTEAFF.

The genes are TRBV19 and TRBJ2-1, with a tentative D call TRBD2 (6 bases). CDR1 is LNHDA, CDR2 SQIVND, per germline (reference sequence). Trimming took 3 bases from V and 6 from J, leaving 18 bases between them. CDR3 length equals 16 residues. CDR3 DNA sequence: TGTGCCAGTAGTATGGGGCCGGGCGGGATCGTCAATGAGCAGTTCTTC. Encoded protein: CASSMGPGGIVNEQFF.

The chain uses TRBV6-6 and TRBJ1-1; 9 nucleotides match TRBD1. The CDR3 has 15 residues. V lost 2 bases to trimming and J lost 1 base; unmatched junction nucleotides: 2. Germline lookup yields CDR1 MNHNY and CDR2 SVGAGI (reference sequence). The CDR3 DNA is TGTGCCAGCAGTTACGGGACAGGGTCGAACACTGAAGCTTTCTTT. Its protein is CASSYGTGSNTEAFF.

The V and J genes are TRBV19 and TRBJ2-2, with 8 bases fitting TRBD2. This CDR3 comprises 15 residues. Losses at the gene ends were 5 bases for V and 4 bases for J; bases not matched to a gene: 6. CDR1 is LNHDA and CDR2 is SQIVND in the germline V gene (reference sequence). The CDR3, as DNA: TGTGCCAGTAGTTTACTAGCGGAGATCACCGGGGAGCTGTTTTTT. Encoded protein: CASSLLAEITGELFF.

This clone was counted only a few times. The J gene is TRBJ1-4, the V gene TRBV10-3; TRBD1 aligns across 9 bases. Per the germline V gene, CDR1 is ENHRY and CDR2 is SYGVKD. V trimming: 0 bases; J trimming: 8 bases; junction bases outside the gene matches: 4. The CDR3 totals 15 residues. CDR3 amino acids: CAISESGTGLEKLFF. CDR3 nucleotide sequence: TGTGCCATCAGTGAGTCAGGGACAGGGCTAGAAAAACTGTTTTTT.

This clone appeared a single time. The J gene is TRBJ2-1, the V gene TRBV18; D is undetermined. V was cut by 3 bases and J by 2 bases, with 26 bases left in between. CDR3 length: 20 residues. CDR1 is KGHSH and CDR2 is LQKENI in the germline V gene. The DNA for the CDR3 is TGTGCCAGCTCACCGGCACCGGAGCCCCGAAGTGGTTTCCCCTACAATGAGCAGTTCTTC. Protein sequence: CASSPAPEPRSGFPYNEQFF.

The chain employs TRBV5-1 and TRBJ1-3, with 7 bases fitting TRBD1. The J segment lost 2 bases and the V segment lost 5 bases, leaving 4 bases of the junction unmatched. This CDR3 is 14 amino acids long. CDR1 is SGHRS and CDR2 is YFSETQ in the germline V gene. The CDR3 nucleotides are TGCGCCAGCAGTAATCAGGGGGCTGGAAACACCATATATTTT. It is translated as CASSNQGAGNTIYF.

The chain joins TRBV10-3 to TRBJ1-1; D not certain. CDR1 and CDR2 from the germline V gene are ENHRY and SYGVKD. V lost 10 bases to trimming and J lost 0 bases, with 12 bases between them. The CDR3 runs 13 residues. Here the CDR3 DNA reads TGTGCCACCTGGATAGCTCTGAACACTGAAGCTTTCTTT. This codes for CATWIALNTEAFF.

The chain combines TRBV4-1 with TRBJ1-2, with TRBD1 matching 7 bases. J was trimmed by 4 bases and V by 1 base; bases with no gene match: 6. The CDR3 length is 15 residues. Germline CDR1 MGHRA, CDR2 YSYEKL. The chain's CDR3 is CASSQVGGLGYGYTF. DNA for the CDR3: TGCGCCAGCAGCCAAGTAGGGGGCCTCGGCTATGGCTACACCTTC.